What follows are 18 T cell receptor beta chains derived from one specimen sequenced in a study of blood T cell repertoires in COVID-19. TCRdb keeps only in-frame clones here, not all; method: immunoSEQ multiplex PCR. The table includes over 600,000 clones, about 87% detected once. Sequencing was carried out using peripheral blood. The receptors shown here come from a woman younger than 30 with acute or convalescent COVID-19.

This chain connects TRBV6-5 to TRBJ2-7; 7 bases map to TRBD1. The trim removed 4 bases at V and 2 bases at J, leaving 8 bases unmatched. The germline CDR1 and CDR2 sequences are MNHEY and SVGAGI. The length of the CDR3 is 15 residues. The CDR3 bases are TGTGCCAGCAGTTCACAGGGGAACCCCCCCTACGAGCAGTACTTC. As protein: CASSSQGNPPYEQYF.

The rearrangement uses TRBV4-1 and TRBJ2-7, with 7 bases identical to TRBD2. V lost 6 bases to trimming and J lost 2 bases; unmatched junction nucleotides: 4. Germline V lookup: CDR1 MGHRA, CDR2 YSYEKL. This CDR3 comprises 13 residues. The CDR3 DNA reads as TGCGCCAGCAGTATTAGCGGGCCCTACGAGCAGTACTTC. Translation: CASSISGPYEQYF.

The chain links TRBV4-3 to TRBJ1-4; a possible D gene is TRBD1 (6 bases). The ends were cut back, 0 bases at V and 3 bases at J, with 11 bases in the middle. CDR1 LGHNA and CDR2 YSLEER come from the germline V gene. This CDR3 spans 16 amino acids. This chain's CDR3 is CASSQEGDRSNEKLFF. CDR3 DNA: TGCGCCAGCAGCCAAGAGGGAGACAGGTCTAATGAAAAACTGTTTTTT.

This chain links TRBV2 with TRBJ2-3; 8 nucleotides line up with TRBD2. The CDR3 runs 16 residues. The junction had 11 bases not matched to a gene; V was cut back by 8 bases and J by 1 base. In germline, CDR1 is SNHLY, CDR2 FYNNEI. The CDR3 coding sequence is TGTGCCAGCGGCCTTCGGACTAGCCAGCGCACAGATACGCAGTATTTT. Translating gives CASGLRTSQRTDTQYF. The variable domain in full, completed from reference TRBV2 and TRBJ2-3, reads EPEVTQTPSHQVTQMGQEVILRCVPISNHLYFYWYRQILGQKVEFLVSFYNNEISEKSEIFDDQFSVERPDGSNFTLKIRSTKLEDSAMYFCASGLRTSQRTDTQYFGPGTRLTVL.

This chain links TRBV6-5 with TRBJ2-7, with D maybe TRBD2 (6 bases). The CDR3 runs 13 residues. The V and J ends lost 5 bases and 7 bases respectively, with 15 bases between them. Germline V gives CDR1 MNHEY, CDR2 SVGAGI. CDR3 bases: TGTGCCAGCAGTATCAACTGGGCGGGGGAGCAGTACTTC. This gives the protein CASSINWAGEQYF.

The rearrangement links TRBV3-1 (or the pseudogene TRBV3-2) to TRBJ2-2, with D perhaps TRBD1 (6 bases). Germline lookup yields CDR1 LGHDT and CDR2 YNNKEL (reference sequence). Trimming removed 1 base from V and 3 bases from J, with 9 bases in between. The CDR3 consists of 15 residues. CDR3 residues: CASSQGGPHTGELFF. CDR3 coding DNA: TGTGCCAGCAGCCAAGGGGGGCCGCACACCGGGGAGCTGTTTTTT.

This clone was recorded a few times. The J gene is TRBJ1-6, the V gene TRBV5-1, with D perhaps matching TRBD1 (5 bases). V was shortened by 4 bases and J by 4 bases, with 27 bases between the two germline ends. The CDR3 length is 20 residues. CDR1 and CDR2 (germline): SGHRS, YFSETQ. The CDR3 loop is CASSPSFLRDPRGYNSPLHF. The CDR3 coding sequence is TGCGCCAGCAGCCCCAGCTTTCTGCGGGACCCTCGGGGTTATAATTCACCCCTCCACTTT.

This chain joins TRBV19 and TRBJ1-2, with a possible D match to TRBD1 (5 bases). V lost 4 bases and J lost 4, with 13 bases in between. The CDR3 covers 14 residues. Germline assignment: CDR1 LNHDA and CDR2 SQIVND (reference sequence). The CDR3 nucleotides are TGTGCCAGTAGTACTCCGACAGTTAGCTATGGCTACACCTTC. Translating gives CASSTPTVSYGYTF.

This clone was found a few times. The chain combines TRBV29-1 with TRBJ1-1; maybe TRBD1 (5 bases). The CDR3 has 12 residues. Germline V gene sequence: CDR1 SQVTM, CDR2 ANQGSEA. Trimming cost V 4 bases and J 3 bases, with 9 bases left between them. This CDR3 reads CSVAGTHTEAFF. Here the CDR3 DNA reads TGCAGCGTTGCAGGGACTCACACTGAAGCTTTCTTT.

The chain uses TRBV24-1 and TRBJ2-1; TRBD1 is a possible D gene (5 bases). CDR3 length: 13 residues. Germline CDR1 reads KGHDR; CDR2 reads SFDVKD. V lost 7 bases, J lost 8 bases, and 14 bases lay in between. The CDR3: CATSEAGIHEQFF. The CDR3 DNA is TGTGCCACCAGCGAGGCAGGGATTCATGAGCAGTTCTTC.

CDR3 DNA sequence: TGTGCCTGGAGTGTACCCAGGGGCTCTGGAAACACCATATATTTT. Translated: CAWSVPRGSGNTIYF. The chain employs TRBV30 and TRBJ1-3; TRBD1 might be the D (6 bases). CDR1 and CDR2 (germline): GTSNPN, SVGIG (reference sequence). Between the trimmed V and J ends, which lost 0 bases and 0 bases, there was a span of 9 bases. The CDR3 extends over 15 amino acids.

V and J are TRBV15 and TRBJ2-2, with no clear D. CDR3 length equals 12 residues. The V gene's germline CDR1 is LNHNV and CDR2 YYDKDF (reference sequence). V lost 2 bases and J 8 bases, leaving 6 bases between the germline ends. CDR3 bases: TGTGCCACCAGCAGAACCGCGGGGGAGCTGTTTTTT. Its translation: CATSRTAGELFF.

J is TRBJ2-2 and V is TRBV2; perhaps TRBD2 as D (7 bases). The CDR3 is 15 amino acids. Trimming cost V 7 bases and J 1 base, with 13 bases left between them. Germline values: CDR1 SNHLY, CDR2 FYNNEI. The CDR3 loop reads CASMAGAKNTGELFF. DNA of the CDR3: TGTGCCAGCATGGCGGGGGCCAAGAACACCGGGGAGCTGTTTTTT.

V and J are TRBV14 and TRBJ2-2, with D possibly matching TRBD1 (5 bases). CDR1 is SGHDN, CDR2 FVKESK, per germline. The CDR3 is made up of 16 amino acids. Between the trimmed V and J ends, which lost 1 base and 0 bases, there was a span of 9 bases. The CDR3 nucleotides read TGTGCCAGCAGCCAAGCAGGGATCGCGAACACCGGGGAGCTGTTTTTT. Protein product: CASSQAGIANTGELFF.

V and J are TRBV15 and TRBJ1-2; 7 nucleotides align to TRBD1. The CDR3 consists of 18 residues. V shed 1 base, J shed 0 bases, and the junction held 11 bases outside the gene matches. CDR1 and CDR2 from the germline V gene are LNHNV and YYDKDF (reference sequence). The DNA of the CDR3 is TGTGCCACCAGCAGAGCTCCTACAGGGGCCCTAGCTAACTATGGCTACACCTTC. Its protein is CATSRAPTGALANYGYTF.

This rearrangement joins TRBV18 to TRBJ2-2; 9 positions match TRBD2. The germline CDR1 and CDR2 sequences are KGHSH and LQKENI. The CDR3 contains 16 residues. V was clipped by 2 bases and J by 6 bases; unmatched bases: 7. CDR3 residues: CASSPVRTSVPGELFF. For the CDR3, the DNA is TGTGCCAGCTCACCAGTAAGGACTAGCGTCCCCGGGGAGCTGTTTTTT.

The chain is built from TRBV5-1 and TRBJ2-5, with TRBD2 matching over 12 bases. Germline V CDR1 and CDR2: SGHRS, YFSETQ. After removal of 4 bases from V and 5 bases from J, the junction contained 9 bases not matched to a gene. This CDR3 spans 16 amino acids. Here the CDR3 DNA reads TGCGCCAGCAGCGCAGTACTAGCGGGGGGCGGGGAGACCCAGTACTTC. Protein product: CASSAVLAGGGETQYF.

The chain has TRBV19 and TRBJ1-1; possibly TRBD1 for D (5 bases). The CDR3 runs to 15 residues. Trimming left V 7 bases short and J 1 base short, with 16 bases between. The germline CDR1 and CDR2 sequences are LNHDA and SQIVND (reference sequence). In nucleotides, the CDR3 is TGTGCCAGTACCCGCGGCGACCAGGGGAACACTGAAGCTTTCTTT. Its protein product is CASTRGDQGNTEAFF.